This T cell receptor (beta chain) was profiled in a study of control samples from healthy donors and cancer patients. Profiling relied on immunoSEQ multiplex PCR, and the TCRdb table lists in-frame clones only, not all of them. The sample carries 140,000 or so clones, around nine tenths recorded once. CDR1 is SEHNR, CDR2 FQNEAQ, per germline (reference sequence). This CDR3 region has 15 residues. Trimming removed 2 bases at V and 5 bases at J, with 15 bases between. Source material: blood. V and J are TRBV7-9 and TRBJ2-5; tentative D call: TRBD1 (5 bases). This TCR came from a young man in good health. CDR3 sequence reads: CASSLIGQGVETQYF. CDR3 coding DNA: TGTGCCAGCAGCTTAATTGGGCAGGGCGTCGAGACCCAGTACTTC.